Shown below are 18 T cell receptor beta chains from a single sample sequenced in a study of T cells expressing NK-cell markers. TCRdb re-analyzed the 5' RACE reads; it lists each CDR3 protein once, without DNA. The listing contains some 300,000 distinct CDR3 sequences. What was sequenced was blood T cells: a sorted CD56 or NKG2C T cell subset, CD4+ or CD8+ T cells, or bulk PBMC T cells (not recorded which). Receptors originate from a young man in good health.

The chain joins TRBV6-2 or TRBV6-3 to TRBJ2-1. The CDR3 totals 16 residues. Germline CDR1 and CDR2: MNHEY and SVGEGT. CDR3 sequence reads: CASSYSIMGMGNEQFF.

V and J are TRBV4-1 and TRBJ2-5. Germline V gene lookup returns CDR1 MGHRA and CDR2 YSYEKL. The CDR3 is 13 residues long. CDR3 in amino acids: CASSQVHKETQYF.

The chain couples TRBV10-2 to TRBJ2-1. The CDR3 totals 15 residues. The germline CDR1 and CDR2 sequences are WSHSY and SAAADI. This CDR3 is CASSESAVRTNEQFF.

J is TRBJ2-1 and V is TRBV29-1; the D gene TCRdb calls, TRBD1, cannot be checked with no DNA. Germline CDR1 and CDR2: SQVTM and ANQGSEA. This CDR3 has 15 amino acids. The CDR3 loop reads CSVMLGASSYNEQFF.

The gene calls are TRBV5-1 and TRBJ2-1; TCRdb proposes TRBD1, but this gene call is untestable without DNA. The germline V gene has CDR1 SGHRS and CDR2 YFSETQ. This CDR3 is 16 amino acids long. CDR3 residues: CASGPAGRQTYNEQFF.

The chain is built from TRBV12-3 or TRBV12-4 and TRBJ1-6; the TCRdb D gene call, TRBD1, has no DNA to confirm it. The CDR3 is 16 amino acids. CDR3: CASTKSGPPGASPLHF.

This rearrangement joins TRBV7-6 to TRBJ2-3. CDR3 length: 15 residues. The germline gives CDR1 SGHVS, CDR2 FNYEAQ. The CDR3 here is CASSVSGSSTDTQYF.

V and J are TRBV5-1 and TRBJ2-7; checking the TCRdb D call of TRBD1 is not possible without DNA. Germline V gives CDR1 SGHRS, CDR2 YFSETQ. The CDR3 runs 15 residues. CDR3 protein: CASSLGGPLGYEQYF.

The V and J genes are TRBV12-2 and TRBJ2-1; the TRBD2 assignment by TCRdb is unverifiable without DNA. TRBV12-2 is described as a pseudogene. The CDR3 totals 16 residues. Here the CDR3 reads CASRLAGRFCYNEQFF.

The chain's CDR3 is CASPNDLGIITDTQYF. The rearrangement links TRBV12-3 or TRBV12-4 to TRBJ2-3. The CDR3 sequence is 16 residues long.

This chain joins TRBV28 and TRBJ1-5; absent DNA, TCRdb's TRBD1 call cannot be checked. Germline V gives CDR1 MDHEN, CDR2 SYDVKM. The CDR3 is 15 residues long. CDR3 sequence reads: CASRRQGSGNQPQHF.

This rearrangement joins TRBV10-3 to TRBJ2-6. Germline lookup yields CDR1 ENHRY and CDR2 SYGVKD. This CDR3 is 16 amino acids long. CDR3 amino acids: CASDSLLGVGANVLTF.

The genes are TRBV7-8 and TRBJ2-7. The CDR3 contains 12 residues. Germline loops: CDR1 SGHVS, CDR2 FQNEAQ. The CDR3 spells CASSLTGDEQYF.

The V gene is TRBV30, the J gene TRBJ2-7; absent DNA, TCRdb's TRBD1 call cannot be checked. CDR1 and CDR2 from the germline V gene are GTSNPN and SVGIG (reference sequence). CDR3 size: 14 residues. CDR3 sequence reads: CAWSTRQGLREQYF.

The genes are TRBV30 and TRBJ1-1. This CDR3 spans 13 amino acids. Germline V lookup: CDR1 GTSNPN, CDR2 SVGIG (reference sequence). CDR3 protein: CAWVGQMNTEAFF.

The CDR3 sequence: CSVSRGASYNEQFF. V usage is TRBV29-1 and J usage is TRBJ2-1; absent DNA, TCRdb's TRBD1 call cannot be checked. The CDR3 length is 14 residues. The germline V gene has CDR1 SQVTM and CDR2 ANQGSEA.

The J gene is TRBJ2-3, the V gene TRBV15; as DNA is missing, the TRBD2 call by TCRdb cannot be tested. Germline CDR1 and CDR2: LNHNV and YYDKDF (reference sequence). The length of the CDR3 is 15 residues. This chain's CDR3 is CATSRVVSGTDTQYF.

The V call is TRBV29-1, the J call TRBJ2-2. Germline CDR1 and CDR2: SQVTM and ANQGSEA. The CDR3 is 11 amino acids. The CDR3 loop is CSTTDSGELFF.